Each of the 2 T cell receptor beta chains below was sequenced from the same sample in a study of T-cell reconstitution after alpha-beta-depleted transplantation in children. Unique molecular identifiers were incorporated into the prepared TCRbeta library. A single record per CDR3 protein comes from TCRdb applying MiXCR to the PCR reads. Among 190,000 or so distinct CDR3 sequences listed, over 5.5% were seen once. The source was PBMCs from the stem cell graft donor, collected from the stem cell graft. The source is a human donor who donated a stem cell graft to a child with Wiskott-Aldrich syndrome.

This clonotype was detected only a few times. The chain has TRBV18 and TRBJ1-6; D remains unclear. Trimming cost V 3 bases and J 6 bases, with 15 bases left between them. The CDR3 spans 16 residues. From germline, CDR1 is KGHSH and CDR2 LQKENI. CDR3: CASSPDSYEGNSPLHF. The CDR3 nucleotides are TGTGCCAGCTCACCCGATTCATATGAGGGTAATTCACCCCTCCACTTT.

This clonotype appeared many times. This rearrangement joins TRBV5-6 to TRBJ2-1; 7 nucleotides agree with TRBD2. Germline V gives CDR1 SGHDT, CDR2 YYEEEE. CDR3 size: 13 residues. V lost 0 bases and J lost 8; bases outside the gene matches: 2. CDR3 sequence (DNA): TGTGCCAGCAGCTTGGTGGCGGGAGATGAGCAGTTCTTC. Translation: CASSLVAGDEQFF.